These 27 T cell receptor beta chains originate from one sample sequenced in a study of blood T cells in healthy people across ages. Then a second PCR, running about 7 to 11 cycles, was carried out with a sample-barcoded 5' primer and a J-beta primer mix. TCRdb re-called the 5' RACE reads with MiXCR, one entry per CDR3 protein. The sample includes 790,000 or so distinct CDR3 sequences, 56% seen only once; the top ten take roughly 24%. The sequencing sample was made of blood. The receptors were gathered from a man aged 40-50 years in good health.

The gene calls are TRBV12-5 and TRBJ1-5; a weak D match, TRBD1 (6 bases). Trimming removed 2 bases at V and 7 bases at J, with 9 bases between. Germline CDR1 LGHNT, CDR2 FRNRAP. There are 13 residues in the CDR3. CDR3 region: CASGLTGRQPQHF. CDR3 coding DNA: TGTGCTAGTGGTTTGACAGGGCGACAGCCCCAGCATTTT.

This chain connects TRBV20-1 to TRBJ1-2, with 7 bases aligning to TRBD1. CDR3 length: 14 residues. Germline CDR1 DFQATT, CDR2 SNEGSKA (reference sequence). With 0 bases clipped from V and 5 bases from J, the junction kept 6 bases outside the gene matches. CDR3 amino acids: CSARDKGALYGYTF. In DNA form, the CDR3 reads TGCAGTGCTAGAGACAAGGGGGCTTTATATGGCTACACCTTC.

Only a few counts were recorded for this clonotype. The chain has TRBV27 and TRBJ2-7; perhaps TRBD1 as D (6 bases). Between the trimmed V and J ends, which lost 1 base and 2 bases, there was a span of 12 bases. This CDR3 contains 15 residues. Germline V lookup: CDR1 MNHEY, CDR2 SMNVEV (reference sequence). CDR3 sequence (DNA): TGTGCCAGCAGTTTATTGGGGACACTAACCTACGAGCAGTACTTC. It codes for CASSLLGTLTYEQYF.

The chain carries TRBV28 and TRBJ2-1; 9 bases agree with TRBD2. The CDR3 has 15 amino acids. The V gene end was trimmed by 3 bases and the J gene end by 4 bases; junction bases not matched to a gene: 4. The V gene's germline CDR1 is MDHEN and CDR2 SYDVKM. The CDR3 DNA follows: TGTGCCAGCAGTTTTGCGGGGGGGATTTACAATGAGCAGTTCTTC. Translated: CASSFAGGIYNEQFF. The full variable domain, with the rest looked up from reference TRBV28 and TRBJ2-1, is DVKVTQSSRYLVKRTGEKVFLECVQDMDHENMFWYRQDPGLGLRLIYFSYDVKMKEKGDIPEGYSVSREKKERFSLILESASTNQTSMYLCASSFAGGIYNEQFFGPGTRLTVL.

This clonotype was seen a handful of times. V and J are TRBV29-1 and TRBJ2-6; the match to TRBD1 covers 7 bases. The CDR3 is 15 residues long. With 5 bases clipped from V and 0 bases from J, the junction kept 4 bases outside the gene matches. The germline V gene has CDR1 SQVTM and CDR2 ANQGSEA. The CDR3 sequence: CSVIRQGSGANVLTF. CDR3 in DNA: TGCAGCGTTATACGACAGGGCTCTGGGGCCAACGTCCTGACTTTC.

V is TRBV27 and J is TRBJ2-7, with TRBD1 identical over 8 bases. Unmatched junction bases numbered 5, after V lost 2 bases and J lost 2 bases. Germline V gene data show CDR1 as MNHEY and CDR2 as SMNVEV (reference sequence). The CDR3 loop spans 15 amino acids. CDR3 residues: CASSLMGTGPYEQYF. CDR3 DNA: TGTGCCAGCAGTTTAATGGGGACAGGCCCCTACGAGCAGTACTTC.

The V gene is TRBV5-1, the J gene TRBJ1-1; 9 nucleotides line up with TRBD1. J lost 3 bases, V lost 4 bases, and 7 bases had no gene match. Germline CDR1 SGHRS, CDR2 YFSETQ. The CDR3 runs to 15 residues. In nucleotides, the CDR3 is TGCGCCAGCAGCGTGGACAGGGGCTCGTACACTGAAGCTTTCTTT. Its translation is CASSVDRGSYTEAFF.

In nucleotides, the CDR3 is TGTGCCAGCAGCTCAAATTCCGGGACAGGGGTTGATTCACCCCTCCACTTT. This sequence encodes CASSSNSGTGVDSPLHF. This sequence joins TRBV7-9 and TRBJ1-6; TRBD1 matches 10 bases. J was trimmed by 8 bases and V by 4 bases; bases with no gene match: 11. There are 17 residues in the CDR3. Germline loops: CDR1 SEHNR, CDR2 FQNEAQ (reference sequence).

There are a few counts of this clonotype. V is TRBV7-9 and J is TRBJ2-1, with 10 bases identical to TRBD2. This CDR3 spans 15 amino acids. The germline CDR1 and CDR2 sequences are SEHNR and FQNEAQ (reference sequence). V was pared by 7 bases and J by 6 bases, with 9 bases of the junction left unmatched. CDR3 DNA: TGTGCCAGCACCATAAGCGGGAGGGCCCCCAATGAGCAGTTCTTC. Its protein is CASTISGRAPNEQFF.

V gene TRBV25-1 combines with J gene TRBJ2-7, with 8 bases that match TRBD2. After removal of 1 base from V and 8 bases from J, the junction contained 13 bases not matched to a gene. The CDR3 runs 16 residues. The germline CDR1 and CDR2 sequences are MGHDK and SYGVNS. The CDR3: CASSESHTGLDLKQYF. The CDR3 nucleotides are TGTGCCAGCAGTGAATCCCATACGGGACTAGACCTCAAGCAGTACTTC.

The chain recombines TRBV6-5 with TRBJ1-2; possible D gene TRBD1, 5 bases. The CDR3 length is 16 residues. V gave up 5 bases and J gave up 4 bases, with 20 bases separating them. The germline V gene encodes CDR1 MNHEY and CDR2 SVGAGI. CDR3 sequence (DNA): TGTGCCAGCAGTCAGCCCACAGGTGTATACCCCTATGGCTACACCTTC. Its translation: CASSQPTGVYPYGYTF.

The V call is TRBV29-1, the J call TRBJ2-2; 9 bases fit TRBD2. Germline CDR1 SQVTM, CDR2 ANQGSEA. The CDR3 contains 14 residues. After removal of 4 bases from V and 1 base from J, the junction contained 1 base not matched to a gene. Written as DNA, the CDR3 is TGCAGCGTTGGGACTAGCGTGAACACCGGGGAGCTGTTTTTT. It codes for CSVGTSVNTGELFF.

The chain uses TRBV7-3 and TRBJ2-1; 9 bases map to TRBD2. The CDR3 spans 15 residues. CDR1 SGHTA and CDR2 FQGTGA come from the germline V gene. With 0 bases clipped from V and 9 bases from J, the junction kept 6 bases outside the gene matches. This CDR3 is CASSLTVAGAAEQFF. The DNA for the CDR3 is TGTGCCAGCAGCTTAACGGTAGCGGGAGCAGCTGAGCAGTTCTTC.

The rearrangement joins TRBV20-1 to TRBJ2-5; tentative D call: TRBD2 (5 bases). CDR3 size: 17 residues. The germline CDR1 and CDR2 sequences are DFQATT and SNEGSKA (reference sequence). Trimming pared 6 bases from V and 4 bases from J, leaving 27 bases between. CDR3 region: CSAPLGDGGHLRETQYF. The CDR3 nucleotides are TGCAGTGCCCCCCTCGGGGATGGCGGTCATCTCCGAGAGACCCAGTACTTC.

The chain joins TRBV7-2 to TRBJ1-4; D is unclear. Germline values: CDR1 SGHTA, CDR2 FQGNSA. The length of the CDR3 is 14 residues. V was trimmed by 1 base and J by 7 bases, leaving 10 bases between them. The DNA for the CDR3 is TGTGCCAGCAGCTTAGGAGGCCAGAGTGAAAAACTGTTTTTT. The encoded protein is CASSLGGQSEKLFF. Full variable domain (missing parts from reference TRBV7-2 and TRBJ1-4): GAGVSQSPSNKVTEKGKDVELRCDPISGHTALYWYRQSLGQGLEFLIYFQGNSAPDKSGLPSDRFSAERTGGSVSTLTIQRTQQEDSAVYLCASSLGGQSEKLFFGSGTQLSVL.

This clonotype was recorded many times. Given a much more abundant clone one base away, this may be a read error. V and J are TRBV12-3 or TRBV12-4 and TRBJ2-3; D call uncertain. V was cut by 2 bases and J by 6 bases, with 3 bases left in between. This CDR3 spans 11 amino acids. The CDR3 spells CASSLMDTQYF. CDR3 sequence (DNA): TGTGCCAGCAGTTTAATGGATACGCAGTATTTT.

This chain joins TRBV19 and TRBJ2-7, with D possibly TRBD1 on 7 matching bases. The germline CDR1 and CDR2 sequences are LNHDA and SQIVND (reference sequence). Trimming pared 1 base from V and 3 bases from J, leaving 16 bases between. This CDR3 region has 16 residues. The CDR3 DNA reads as TGTGCCAGTAGTATAGGAGGGGGCGGGGTGATCTACGAGCAGTACTTC. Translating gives CASSIGGGGVIYEQYF. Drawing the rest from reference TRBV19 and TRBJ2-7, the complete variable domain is DGGITQSPKYLFRKEGQNVTLSCEQNLNHDAMYWYRQDPGQGLRLIYYSQIVNDFQKGDIAEGYSVSREKKESFPLTVTSAQKNPTAFYLCASSIGGGGVIYEQYFGPGTRLTVT.

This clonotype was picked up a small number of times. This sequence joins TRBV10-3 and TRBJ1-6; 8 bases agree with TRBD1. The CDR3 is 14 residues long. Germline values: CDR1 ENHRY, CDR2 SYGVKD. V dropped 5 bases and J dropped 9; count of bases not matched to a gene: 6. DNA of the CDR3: TGTGCCATCAGTCTCGGACAGGGCGGTTCACCCCTCCACTTT. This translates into CAISLGQGGSPLHF.

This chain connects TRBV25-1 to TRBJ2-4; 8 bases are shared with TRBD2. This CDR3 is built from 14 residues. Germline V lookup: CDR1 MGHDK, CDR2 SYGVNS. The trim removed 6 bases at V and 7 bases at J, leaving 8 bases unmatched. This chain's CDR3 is CASSTGTRGNIQYF. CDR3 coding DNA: TGTGCCAGCAGCACCGGGACTAGGGGGAACATTCAGTACTTC.

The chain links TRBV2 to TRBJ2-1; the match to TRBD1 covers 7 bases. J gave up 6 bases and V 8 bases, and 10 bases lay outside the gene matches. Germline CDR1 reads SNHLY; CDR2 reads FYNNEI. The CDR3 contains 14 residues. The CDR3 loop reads CASSFDRVFNEQFF. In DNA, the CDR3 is TGTGCCAGCTCGTTCGACAGGGTATTCAATGAGCAGTTCTTC. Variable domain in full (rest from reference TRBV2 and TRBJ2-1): EPEVTQTPSHQVTQMGQEVILRCVPISNHLYFYWYRQILGQKVEFLVSFYNNEISEKSEIFDDQFSVERPDGSNFTLKIRSTKLEDSAMYFCASSFDRVFNEQFFGPGTRLTVL.

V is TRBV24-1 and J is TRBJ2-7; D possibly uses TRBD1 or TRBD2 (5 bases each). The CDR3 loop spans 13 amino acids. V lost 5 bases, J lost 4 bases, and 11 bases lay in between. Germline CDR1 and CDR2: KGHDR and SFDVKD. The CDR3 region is CATSGGARYEQYF. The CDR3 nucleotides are TGTGCCACCAGTGGAGGGGCGAGGTACGAGCAGTACTTC.

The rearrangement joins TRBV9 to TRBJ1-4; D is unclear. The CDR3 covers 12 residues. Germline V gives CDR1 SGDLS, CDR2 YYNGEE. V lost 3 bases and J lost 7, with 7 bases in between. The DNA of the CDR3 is TGTGCCAGCAGCGATAGCCGTGAAAAACTGTTTTTT. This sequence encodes CASSDSREKLFF.

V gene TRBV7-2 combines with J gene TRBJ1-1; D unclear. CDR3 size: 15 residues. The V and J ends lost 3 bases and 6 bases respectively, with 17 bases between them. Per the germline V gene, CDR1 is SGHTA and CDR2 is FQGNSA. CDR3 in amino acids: CASSLNSLRPPEAFF. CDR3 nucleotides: TGTGCCAGCAGCTTGAATTCCTTACGCCCCCCTGAAGCTTTCTTT. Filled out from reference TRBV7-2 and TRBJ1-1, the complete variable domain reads GAGVSQSPSNKVTEKGKDVELRCDPISGHTALYWYRQSLGQGLEFLIYFQGNSAPDKSGLPSDRFSAERTGGSVSTLTIQRTQQEDSAVYLCASSLNSLRPPEAFFGQGTRLTVV.

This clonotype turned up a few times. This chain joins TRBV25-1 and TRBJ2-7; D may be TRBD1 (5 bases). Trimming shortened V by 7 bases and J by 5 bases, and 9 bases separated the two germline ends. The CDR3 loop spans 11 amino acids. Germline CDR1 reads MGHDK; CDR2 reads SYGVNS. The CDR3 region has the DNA TGTGCCAGCAACAGGCTGCACGAGCAGTACTTC. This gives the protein CASNRLHEQYF.

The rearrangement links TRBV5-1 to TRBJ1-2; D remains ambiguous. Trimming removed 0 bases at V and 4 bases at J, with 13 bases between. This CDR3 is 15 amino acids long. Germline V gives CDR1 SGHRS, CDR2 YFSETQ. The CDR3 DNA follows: TGCGCCAGCAGCTTGGCCAGGACTCAGTTCTATGGCTACACCTTC. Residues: CASSLARTQFYGYTF.

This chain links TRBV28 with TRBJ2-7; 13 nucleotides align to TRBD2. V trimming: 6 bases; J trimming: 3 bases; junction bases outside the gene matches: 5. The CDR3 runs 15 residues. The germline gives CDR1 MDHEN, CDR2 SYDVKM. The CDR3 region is CASSPLAGGFYEQYF. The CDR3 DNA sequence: TGTGCCAGCAGCCCACTAGCGGGAGGGTTCTACGAGCAGTACTTC.

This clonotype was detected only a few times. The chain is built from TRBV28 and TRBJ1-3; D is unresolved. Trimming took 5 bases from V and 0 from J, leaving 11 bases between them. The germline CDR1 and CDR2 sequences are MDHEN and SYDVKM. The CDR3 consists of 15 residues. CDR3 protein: CASSRRQGSGNTIYF. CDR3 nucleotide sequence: TGTGCCAGCAGTCGACGACAAGGCTCTGGAAACACCATATATTTT.